A selection of T cell receptor beta chains follows, all from one sample in a study of blood T cell repertoires in COVID-19. TCRdb's copy holds only in-frame clones and misses some; the assay was immunoSEQ multiplex PCR. In the table there are a few hundred thousand clones, roughly 88% of which are singletons. The sample consisted of PBMCs or T cells enriched from blood (not recorded which). These receptor sequences come from a man aged 25-45 years who had recovered from COVID-19. The CDR3 runs from the conserved cysteine through the conserved F or W. Each record gives: CDR3 protein, CDR3 DNA, V gene, J gene, D gene, clone size. D genes are given only for firm matches. Not every row has a clone size; where given, it reads once, few, many or a size class.

CASSSRTGRTEAFF	TGTGCCAGCAGTTCCCGGACAGGGAGAACTGAAGCTTTCTTT	TRBV27	TRBJ1-1	TRBD1	NA
CASSPPRQGGGTDTQYF	TGTGCCAGCTCACCACCCCGGCAGGGAGGAGGCACAGATACGCAGTATTTT	TRBV18	TRBJ2-3	NA	NA
CASSAFEQYF	TGTGCCAGCAGTGCTTTTGAGCAGTACTTC	TRBV2	TRBJ2-7	NA	NA
CASSSGTGGTEAFF	TGTGCCAGCAGCTCCGGGACAGGGGGAACTGAAGCTTTCTTT	TRBV5-4	TRBJ1-1	TRBD1	NA
CASKRGTTTTDTQYF	TGTGCCAGCAAGAGGGGGACTACAACAACAGATACGCAGTATTTT	TRBV6-5	TRBJ2-3	NA	few
CASSPSLGEQYF	TGTGCCAGCTCACCAAGCCTAGGAGAGCAGTACTTC	TRBV18	TRBJ2-7	NA	NA
CASIGDIAPETQYF	TGTGCCAGTATAGGAGATATAGCACCTGAGACCCAGTACTTC	TRBV19	TRBJ2-5	NA	NA
CSVDRGQNIQYF	TGCAGCGTCGACAGGGGCCAAAACATTCAGTACTTC	TRBV29-1	TRBJ2-4	TRBD1	NA
CASSLTGSNTEAFF	TGTGCCAGCAGTTTGACAGGGAGTAACACTGAAGCTTTCTTT	TRBV28	TRBJ1-1	TRBD1	NA
CASSLDASGGAYEQFF	TGTGCCAGCAGCCTCGACGCTAGCGGGGGGGCGTATGAGCAGTTCTTC	TRBV7-3	TRBJ2-1	TRBD2	NA
CATSGTGLGETQYF	TGTGCCACCAGTGGGACAGGGCTGGGAGAGACCCAGTACTTC	TRBV24-1	TRBJ2-5	TRBD1	NA
CASSLSLSGPGDYEQYF	TGTGCCAGCAGTTTATCGCTTTCCGGTCCAGGGGACTACGAGCAGTACTTC	TRBV27	TRBJ2-7	NA	NA
CASSDRTEQETQYF	TGTGCCAGCAGTGACCGGACAGAGCAAGAGACCCAGTACTTC	TRBV6-1	TRBJ2-5	NA	NA
CASSPPPGQGYGYTF	TGTGCCAGCAGCCCACCCCCGGGACAGGGCTATGGCTACACCTTC	TRBV3-1/TRBV3-2	TRBJ1-2	TRBD1	NA
CAWSVGRGFTLEQYF	TGTGCCTGGAGTGTGGGGCGGGGGTTTACGTTGGAGCAGTACTTC	TRBV30	TRBJ2-7	TRBD2	NA
CASSQDHRDEQFF	TGTGCCAGCAGCCAAGATCATCGGGATGAGCAGTTCTTC	TRBV14	TRBJ2-1	NA	NA
CASSPPDRARYGYTF	TGTGCCAGCAGCCCCCCCGACAGGGCTCGGTATGGCTACACCTTC	TRBV11-2	TRBJ1-2	TRBD1	NA
CASSLMGAYEQYF	TGTGCCAGCAGCTTAATGGGAGCCTACGAGCAGTACTTC	TRBV11-2	TRBJ2-7	NA	NA
CASSLDGSSYNSPLHF	TGCGCCAGCAGCTTGGATGGGAGCTCCTATAATTCACCCCTCCACTTT	TRBV5-1	TRBJ1-6	NA	once
CASSHPGTYEQYF	TGCGCCAGCAGCCATCCGGGGACCTACGAGCAGTACTTC	TRBV4-1	TRBJ2-7	NA	NA
CAWSPGNQPQHF	TGTGCCTGGAGTCCGGGCAATCAGCCCCAGCATTTT	TRBV30	TRBJ1-5	NA	NA
CASSVGQGFYEQYF	TGTGCCAGCAGCGTAGGACAGGGGTTCTACGAGCAGTACTTC	TRBV9	TRBJ2-7	TRBD1	NA
CASSPGQGYGYTF	TGTGCCAGCAGCCCGGGACAGGGTTATGGCTACACCTTC	TRBV5-6	TRBJ1-2	TRBD1	few
CASSTVSGHEQYF	TGTGCCAGTAGTACCGTTTCAGGGCACGAGCAGTACTTC	TRBV19	TRBJ2-7	NA	NA
CASSEVKTGGTYEQYF	TGCGCCAGCAGTGAGGTTAAGACAGGGGGTACCTACGAGCAGTACTTC	TRBV10-1	TRBJ2-7	TRBD1	many
CASSQASGGGTDTQYF	TGTGCCAGTAGTCAGGCTAGCGGGGGGGGCACAGATACGCAGTATTTT	TRBV19	TRBJ2-3	TRBD2	once
CASSVASGTLDGYTF	TGTGCCAGCAGCGTAGCCTCCGGGACACTGGATGGCTACACCTTC	TRBV9	TRBJ1-2	NA	NA
CASRGQGDRNEKLFF	TGTGCCAGCAGGGGACAGGGGGACCGTAATGAAAAACTGTTTTTT	TRBV2	TRBJ1-4	TRBD1	few
CASYKTDNEQFF	TGTGCCAGCTACAAGACAGACAATGAGCAGTTCTTC	TRBV12-3/TRBV12-4	TRBJ2-1	NA	NA
CSVGRQGSTDTQYF	TGCAGCGTTGGAAGACAGGGTAGCACAGATACGCAGTATTTT	TRBV29-1	TRBJ2-3	TRBD1	NA
CASSPDFPQETQYF	TGTGCCAGCAGTCCAGACTTTCCTCAAGAGACCCAGTACTTC	TRBV6-5	TRBJ2-5	NA	NA
CASSNRGRASPLHF	TGTGCCAGCAGTAACAGGGGGCGCGCCTCACCCCTCCACTTT	TRBV28	TRBJ1-6	TRBD1	NA
CASSEARGRRFSPLHF	TGCGCCAGCAGCGAGGCCAGGGGGCGCAGGTTTTCACCCCTCCACTTT	TRBV4-1	TRBJ1-6	TRBD1	once
CATSRDADRGYYGYTF	TGTGCCACCAGCAGAGATGCAGACAGGGGGTACTATGGCTACACCTTC	TRBV15	TRBJ1-2	TRBD1	NA
CASSEATGDTIYF	TGTGCCAGCAGTGAAGCCACCGGGGACACCATATATTTT	TRBV6-1	TRBJ1-3	NA	NA